Listed here are 20 T cell receptor beta chains from one sample, sequenced in a study of beta chain features in type 1 diabetes. Since all of the isolated RNA was reverse transcribed, expressed TCRB transcripts were what got sequenced. Data came from immunoSEQ multiplex PCR; TCRdb stores just in-frame clones and leaves some out. Among hundreds of thousands of clones listed, roughly 12% were seen once. The material sequenced was naive CD4+ T cells from blood. Source of these receptors: a man between 18 and 35 years old in good health.

The genes are TRBV23-1 and TRBJ1-2; 9 positions match TRBD1. TRBV23-1 is filed as an ORF, its function uncertain. The length of the CDR3 is 15 residues. Trimming at V came to 3 bases and at J to 3 bases, leaving 5 bases not matched to a gene. CDR3 sequence reads: CASSHDNRGHYGYTF. The CDR3 DNA reads as TGCGCCAGCAGTCACGACAACAGGGGGCACTATGGCTACACCTTC.

This clone occurred a few times. V usage is TRBV30 and J usage is TRBJ2-7, with a weak D call TRBD2 (6 bases). Germline V gives CDR1 GTSNPN, CDR2 SVGIG (reference sequence). Trimming shortened V by 4 bases and J by 0 bases, and 19 bases separated the two germline ends. There are 16 residues in the CDR3. The CDR3 DNA reads as TGTGCCTGGAACCGAAGGGCGGCTAGCGCCTCCTACGAGCAGTACTTC. Encoded protein: CAWNRRAASASYEQYF.

This clone was seen more than once but under ten times. This CDR3 is also generated by other DNA sequences in the sample. The chain combines TRBV7-3 with TRBJ1-1; the D is unclear. Germline CDR1 SGHTA, CDR2 FQGTGA. Between the trimmed V and J ends, which lost 3 bases and 1 base, there was a span of 12 bases. This CDR3 region has 15 residues. The CDR3 DNA follows: TGTGCCAGCAGCTTGGGAGGCGGCGGGAACACTGAAGCTTTCTTT. It codes for CASSLGGGGNTEAFF.

This clone was seen only a few times. The chain has TRBV20-1 and TRBJ2-2; possibly TRBD1 for D (5 bases). The CDR3 totals 10 residues. V lost 0 bases and J lost 16, with 9 bases in between. From germline, CDR1 is DFQATT and CDR2 SNEGSKA (reference sequence). For the CDR3, the DNA is TGCAGTGCTAGAGATTTAGGGGAGTTTTTT. Its protein product is CSARDLGEFF.

This clone was seen only a few times. The chain combines TRBV6-1 with TRBJ2-7, with D possibly matching TRBD2 (5 bases). Trimming took 6 bases from V and 3 from J, leaving 6 bases between them. Germline-derived CDR1 and CDR2 are MNHNS and SASEGT. This CDR3 contains 11 residues. CDR3 residues: CASRDFYEQYF. In nucleotides, the CDR3 is TGTGCCAGCAGGGACTTCTACGAGCAGTACTTC.

The V gene is TRBV28, the J gene TRBJ2-1; tentatively, D is TRBD1 (6 bases). The germline CDR1 and CDR2 sequences are MDHEN and SYDVKM. V was pared by 3 bases and J by 0 bases, with 6 bases between. This CDR3 region has 14 residues. DNA for the CDR3: TGTGCCAGCAGTTTGACAGGCTCCTACAATGAGCAGTTCTTC. Residues: CASSLTGSYNEQFF.

As regards this clone: A read error may produce the germline difference seen at one junction end. The chain is built from TRBV7-7 and TRBJ2-3; D might be TRBD2 (5 bases). This CDR3 region has 15 residues. Germline CDR1 SSHAT, CDR2 FNYEAQ (reference sequence). The DNA of the CDR3 is TGTGCTAGCAGCTTAGGAGGTGTTAGCACAGATACGCAGTATTTT. Its translation: CASSLGGVSTDTQYF.

This clone was seen more than once but under ten times. The gene calls are TRBV9 and TRBJ2-1; 7 bases are shared with TRBD1. Looked up from germline, CDR1 is SGDLS and CDR2 is YYNGEE. The V and J ends lost 4 bases and 2 bases, in that order; junction bases with no gene match: 9. CDR3 length: 16 amino acids. The CDR3 bases are TGTGCCAGCAGCCCCCAAGGACAGGATGCCTACAATGAGCAGTTCTTC. This translates into CASSPQGQDAYNEQFF.

This clone was detected a few times. The chain has TRBV20-1 and TRBJ2-5; a possible D gene is TRBD1 (5 bases). Looked up from germline, CDR1 is DFQATT and CDR2 is SNEGSKA (reference sequence). Deletions cut 3 bases from V and 5 bases from J, with 7 bases between. The CDR3 is 11 residues long. The CDR3 loop reads CSASKGETQYF. In DNA, the CDR3 is TGCAGTGCTAGCAAGGGGGAGACCCAGTACTTC.

This clone has just a few counts. The J gene is TRBJ2-1, the V gene TRBV29-1, with 7 bases that match TRBD2. Germline trimming cut 7 bases from V and 3 bases from J; bases unmatched to any gene: 6. CDR3 length: 13 residues. CDR1 and CDR2 from the germline V gene are SQVTM and ANQGSEA. For the CDR3, the DNA is TGCAGCGCCGCCGGGACTATCTACAATGAGCAGTTCTTC. This sequence encodes CSAAGTIYNEQFF.

The rearrangement links TRBV9 to TRBJ2-7; 15 nucleotides agree with TRBD2. After removal of 0 bases from V and 6 bases from J, the junction contained 7 bases not matched to a gene. There are 17 residues in the CDR3. The germline V gene encodes CDR1 SGDLS and CDR2 YYNGEE. The CDR3 is CASSVGPGLAGGGEQYF. The CDR3 bases are TGTGCCAGCAGCGTAGGCCCAGGACTAGCGGGAGGGGGCGAGCAGTACTTC.

In its sample, this clone was seen a few times. The chain uses TRBV30 and TRBJ2-7; D is unresolved. Germline CDR1 GTSNPN, CDR2 SVGIG (reference sequence). Trimming took off 5 bases at V and 3 bases at J, with 17 bases between the two ends. The CDR3 extends over 14 amino acids. The CDR3 here is CAWAYESPGYEQYF. The CDR3 DNA reads TGTGCCTGGGCCTATGAAAGCCCGGGCTACGAGCAGTACTTC. The full variable domain, rest sourced from reference TRBV30 and TRBJ2-7, is SQTIHQWPATLVQPVGSPLSLECTVEGTSNPNLYWYRQAAGRGLQLLFYSVGIGQISSEVPQNLSASRPQDRQFILSSKKLLLSDSGFYLCAWAYESPGYEQYFGPGTRLTVT.

This clone came up a few times. The CDR3 loop reads CASSLADSETQYF. CDR3 DNA sequence: TGTGCCAGCAGCTTAGCGGACTCAGAGACCCAGTACTTC. The V call is TRBV7-6, the J call TRBJ2-5; D perhaps matches TRBD2 (5 bases). V lost 0 bases and J 4 bases, leaving 6 bases between the germline ends. CDR3 length: 13 amino acids. CDR1 and CDR2 (germline): SGHVS, FNYEAQ.

The chain uses TRBV7-9 and TRBJ2-7; 9 bases align to TRBD2. Unmatched junction bases numbered 12, after V lost 5 bases and J lost 7 bases. The length of the CDR3 is 15 residues. Germline V CDR1 and CDR2: SEHNR, FQNEAQ (reference sequence). CDR3 amino acids: CASSHSLAGTSEQYF. The DNA for the CDR3 is TGTGCCAGCAGCCATTCCCTAGCGGGGACCTCTGAGCAGTACTTC.

The chain recombines TRBV7-2 with TRBJ2-7; the D gene is possibly TRBD1 (6 bases). The CDR3 consists of 17 residues. Germline assignment: CDR1 SGHTA and CDR2 FQGNSA. With 3 bases removed from V and 2 bases from J, the gap between germline ends came to 20 bases. CDR3 coding DNA: TGTGCCAGCAGCTTGGGCAGGGGAGCCCCAGCAGCCTACGAGCAGTACTTC. This codes for CASSLGRGAPAAYEQYF.

The V gene is TRBV4-1, the J gene TRBJ1-2; no clear D. CDR3 length equals 15 residues. Germline CDR1 MGHRA, CDR2 YSYEKL. Trimming left V 1 base short and J 8 bases short, with 17 bases between. CDR3 amino acids: CASSQGAEAFAGYTF. CDR3 bases: TGCGCCAGCAGCCAAGGTGCCGAAGCCTTTGCCGGCTACACCTTC.

V is TRBV27 and J is TRBJ1-2; weak D call: TRBD1 (6 bases). The CDR3 loop spans 15 amino acids. CDR1 and CDR2 from the germline V gene are MNHEY and SMNVEV (reference sequence). Trimming took 5 bases from V and 6 from J, leaving 19 bases between them. In DNA form, the CDR3 reads TGTGCCAGCAGTACTATACAGGGATTGGAAAATGGCTACACCTTC. Residues: CASSTIQGLENGYTF.

This chain joins TRBV5-1 and TRBJ2-3; TRBD1 might be the D (7 bases). Germline CDR1 reads SGHRS; CDR2 reads YFSETQ. Trimming took off 3 bases at V and 4 bases at J, with 18 bases between the two ends. The CDR3 is 16 residues long. CDR3 region: CASSSGGLPASDTQYF. CDR3 DNA: TGCGCCAGCAGCTCAGGGGGGTTGCCAGCGTCAGATACGCAGTATTTT.

This clone came up a few times. The chain is built from TRBV9 and TRBJ2-5, with D tentatively TRBD2 (6 bases). Trimming removed 1 base at V and 2 bases at J, with 18 bases between. The germline V gene encodes CDR1 SGDLS and CDR2 YYNGEE. The CDR3 sequence is 17 residues long. CDR3 coding DNA: TGTGCCAGCAGCGTAACCGCGGGGACTGGGGGGCAAGAGACCCAGTACTTC. It specifies CASSVTAGTGGQETQYF.

J is TRBJ2-1 and V is TRBV15, with 9 bases lining up with TRBD1. Trimming removed 7 bases from V and 6 bases from J; junction bases left unmatched: 4. There are 13 residues in the CDR3. Germline CDR1 reads LNHNV; CDR2 reads YYDKDF (reference sequence). CDR3 in DNA: TGTGCCACCAAGACGACAGGGGGCAATGAGCAGTTCTTC. Its translation is CATKTTGGNEQFF.